The sequence of this T cell receptor beta chain was determined in a study of CD8 T cells in ankylosing spondylitis. V was cut by 6 bases and J by 1 base, with 14 bases left in between. CDR3 length: 15 residues. TCRdb itself ran the 5' RACE reads through MiXCR, one entry per CDR3 protein. The repertoire has 670,000 or so distinct CDR3 sequences, 15% to 20% of them found once; the top ten carry 19%. Regarding the study as a whole: A motif of under ten highly homologous TCR beta variants was seen as apparently characteristic of ankylosing spondylitis blood.

Concerning this clonotype itself: Its antigen is not identified.

This chain joins TRBV12-3 or TRBV12-4 and TRBJ2-3; D remains ambiguous. Sequencing was performed on blood, either unsorted or a sorted T cell fraction (not recorded which). The receptor was derived from a male donor with ankylosing spondylitis. This CDR3 reads CASSATDQGTDTQYF. CDR3 nucleotide sequence: TGTGCCAGCAGCGCCACCGATCAGGGCACAGATACGCAGTATTTT.